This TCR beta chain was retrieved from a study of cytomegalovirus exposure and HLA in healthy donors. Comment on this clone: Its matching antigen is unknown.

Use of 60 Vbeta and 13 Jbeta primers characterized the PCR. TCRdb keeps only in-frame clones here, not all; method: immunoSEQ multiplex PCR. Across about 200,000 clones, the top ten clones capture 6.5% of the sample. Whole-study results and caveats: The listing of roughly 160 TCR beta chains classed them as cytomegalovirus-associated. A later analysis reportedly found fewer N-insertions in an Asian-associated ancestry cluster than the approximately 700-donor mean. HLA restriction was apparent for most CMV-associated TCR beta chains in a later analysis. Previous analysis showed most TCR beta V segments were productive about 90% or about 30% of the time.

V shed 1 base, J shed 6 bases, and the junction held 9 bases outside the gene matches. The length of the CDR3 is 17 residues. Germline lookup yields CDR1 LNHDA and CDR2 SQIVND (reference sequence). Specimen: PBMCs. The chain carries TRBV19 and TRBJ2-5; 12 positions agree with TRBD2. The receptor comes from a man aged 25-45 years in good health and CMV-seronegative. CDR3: CASSIGLAGGPPKTQYF. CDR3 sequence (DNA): TGTGCCAGTAGTATAGGGCTAGCGGGAGGGCCCCCAAAGACCCAGTACTTC. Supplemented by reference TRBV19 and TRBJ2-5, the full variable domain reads DGGITQSPKYLFRKEGQNVTLSCEQNLNHDAMYWYRQDPGQGLRLIYYSQIVNDFQKGDIAEGYSVSREKKESFPLTVTSAQKNPTAFYLCASSIGLAGGPPKTQYFGPGTRLLVL.